The T cell receptor beta chain described here comes from a study of shared clonotypes between healthy human individuals. V gave up 1 base and J gave up 7 bases; unmatched junction bases: 4. Germline values: CDR1 SGHNT, CDR2 YYREEE (reference sequence). The CDR3 length is 14 residues. To note about this clone: Its antigen is still unknown.

The naive CD8 population came from CD45RO-negative cells selected for CCR7, without terminally differentiated effector memory CD45RA+ cells. Profiled with immunoSEQ multiplex PCR; TCRdb holds only in-frame clones, not every one. This sample yields some 800,000 clones, of which over 90% are seen a single time; more than 20% belongs to the top ten. General study findings and limits: A few donors showed sharing of roughly 5% of naive CD4 clonotypes.

The V call is TRBV5-4, the J call TRBJ2-2; TRBD2 matches at 7 bases. Sample: naive CD8+ T cells sorted from blood. The sequence was obtained from a man between 25 and 39 years old in good health. This CDR3 is CASSLFGTIGELFF. In nucleotides, the CDR3 is TGTGCCAGCAGCTTGTTTGGGACTATCGGGGAGCTGTTTTTT. Full variable domain (outside the CDR3, taken from reference TRBV5-4 and TRBJ2-2): ETGVTQSPTHLIKTRGQQVTLRCSSQSGHNTVSWYQQALGQGPQFIFQYYREEENGRGNFPPRFSGLQFPNYSSELNVNALELDDSALYLCASSLFGTIGELFFGEGSRLTVL.